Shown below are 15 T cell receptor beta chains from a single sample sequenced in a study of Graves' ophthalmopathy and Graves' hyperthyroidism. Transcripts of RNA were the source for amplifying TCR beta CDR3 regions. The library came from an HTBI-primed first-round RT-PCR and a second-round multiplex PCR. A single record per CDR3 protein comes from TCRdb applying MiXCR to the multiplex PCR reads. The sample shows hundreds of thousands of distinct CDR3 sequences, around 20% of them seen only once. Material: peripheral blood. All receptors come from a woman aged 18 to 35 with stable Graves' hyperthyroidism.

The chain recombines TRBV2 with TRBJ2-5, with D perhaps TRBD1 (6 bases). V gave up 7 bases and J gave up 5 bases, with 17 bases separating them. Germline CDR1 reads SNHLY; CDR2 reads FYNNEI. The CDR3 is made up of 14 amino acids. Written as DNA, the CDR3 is TGTGCCAGCAAGATGGGACACCACGGGGAGACCCAGTACTTC. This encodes CASKMGHHGETQYF.

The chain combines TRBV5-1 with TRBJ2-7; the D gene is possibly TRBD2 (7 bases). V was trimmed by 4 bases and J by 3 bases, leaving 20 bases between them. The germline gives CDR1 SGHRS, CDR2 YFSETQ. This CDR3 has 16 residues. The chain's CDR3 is CASSPVGGGMVYEQYF. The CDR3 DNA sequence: TGCGCCAGCAGCCCCGTTGGGGGGGGCATGGTCTACGAGCAGTACTTC.

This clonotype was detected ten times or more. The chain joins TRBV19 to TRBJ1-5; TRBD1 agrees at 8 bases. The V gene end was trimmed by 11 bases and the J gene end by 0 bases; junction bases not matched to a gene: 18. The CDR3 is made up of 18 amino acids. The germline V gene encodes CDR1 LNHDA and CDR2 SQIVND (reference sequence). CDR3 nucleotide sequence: TGTGCCTCGAACCGTGGACAGGGACTTGAATATAGCAATCAGCCCCAGCATTTT. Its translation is CASNRGQGLEYSNQPQHF.

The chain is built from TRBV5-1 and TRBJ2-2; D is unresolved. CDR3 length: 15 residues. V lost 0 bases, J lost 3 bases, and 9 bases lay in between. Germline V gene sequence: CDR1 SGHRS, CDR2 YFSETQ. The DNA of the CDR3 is TGCGCCAGCAGCTTGGCGGGTCCGGACACCGGGGAGCTGTTTTTT. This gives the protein CASSLAGPDTGELFF.

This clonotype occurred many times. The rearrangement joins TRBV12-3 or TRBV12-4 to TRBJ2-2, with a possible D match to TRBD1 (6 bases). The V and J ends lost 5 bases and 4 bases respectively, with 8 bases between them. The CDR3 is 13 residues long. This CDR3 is CASSTGFTGELFF. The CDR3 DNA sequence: TGTGCCAGCAGTACAGGGTTCACCGGGGAGCTGTTTTTT.

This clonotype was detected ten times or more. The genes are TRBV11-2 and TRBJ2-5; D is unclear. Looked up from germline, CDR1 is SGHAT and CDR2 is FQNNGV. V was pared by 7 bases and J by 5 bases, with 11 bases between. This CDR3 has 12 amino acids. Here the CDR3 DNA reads TGTGCCAGCACCAACCTAGATGAGACCCAGTACTTC. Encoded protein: CASTNLDETQYF.

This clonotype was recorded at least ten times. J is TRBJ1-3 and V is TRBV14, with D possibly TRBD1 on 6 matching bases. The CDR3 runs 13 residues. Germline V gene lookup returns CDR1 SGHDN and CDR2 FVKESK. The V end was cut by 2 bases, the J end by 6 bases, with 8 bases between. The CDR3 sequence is CASSQNRENTIYF. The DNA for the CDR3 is TGTGCCAGCAGCCAAAACAGGGAAAACACCATATATTTT.

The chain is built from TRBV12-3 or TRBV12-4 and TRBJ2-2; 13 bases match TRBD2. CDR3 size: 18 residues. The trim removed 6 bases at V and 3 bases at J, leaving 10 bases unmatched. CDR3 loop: CASSPTSGGAVDTGELFF. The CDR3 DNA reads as TGTGCCAGCAGCCCTACTAGCGGGGGGGCCGTTGACACCGGGGAGCTGTTTTTT.

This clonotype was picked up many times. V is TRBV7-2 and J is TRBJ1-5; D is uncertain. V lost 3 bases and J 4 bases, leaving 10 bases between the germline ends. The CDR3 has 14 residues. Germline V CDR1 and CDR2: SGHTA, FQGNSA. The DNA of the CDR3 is TGTGCCAGCAGCTTTTACCCTAGGAATCAGCCCCAGCATTTT. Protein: CASSFYPRNQPQHF.

CDR3 in amino acids: CASSRQTGGTDTQYF. CDR3 DNA sequence: TGCGCCAGCAGCCGACAGACAGGGGGGACAGATACGCAGTATTTT. The J gene is TRBJ2-3, the V gene TRBV4-1; 9 bases line up with TRBD1. The CDR3 is 15 residues long. The germline V gene has CDR1 MGHRA and CDR2 YSYEKL. With V trimmed by 4 bases and J by 3 bases, 5 bases remained unmatched.

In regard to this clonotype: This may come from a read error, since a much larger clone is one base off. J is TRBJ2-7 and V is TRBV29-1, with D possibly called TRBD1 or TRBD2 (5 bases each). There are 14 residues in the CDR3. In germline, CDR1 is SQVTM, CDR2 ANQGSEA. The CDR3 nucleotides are TGCAGCCTTGATAGGCAGGGACGTTTCTACGAGCAGTACTTC. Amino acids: CSLDRQGRFYEQYF.

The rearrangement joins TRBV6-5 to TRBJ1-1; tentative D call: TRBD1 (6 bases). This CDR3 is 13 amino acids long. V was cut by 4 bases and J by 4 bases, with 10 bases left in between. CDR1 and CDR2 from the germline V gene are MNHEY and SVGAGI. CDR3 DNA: TGTGCCAGCAGTTCGCAGGGGCCCACTGAAGCTTTCTTT. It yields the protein CASSSQGPTEAFF.

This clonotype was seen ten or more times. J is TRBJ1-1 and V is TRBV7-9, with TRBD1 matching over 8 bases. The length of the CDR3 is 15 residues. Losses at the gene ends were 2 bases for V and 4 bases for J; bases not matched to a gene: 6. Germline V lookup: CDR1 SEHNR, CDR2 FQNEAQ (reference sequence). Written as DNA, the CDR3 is TGTGCCAGCAGCTTACCCGGGACAGGTGTCACTGAAGCTTTCTTT. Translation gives CASSLPGTGVTEAFF.

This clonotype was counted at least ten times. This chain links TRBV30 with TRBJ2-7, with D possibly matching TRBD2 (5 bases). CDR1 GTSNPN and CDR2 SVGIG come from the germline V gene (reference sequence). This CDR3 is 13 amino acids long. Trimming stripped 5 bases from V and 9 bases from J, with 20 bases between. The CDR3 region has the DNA TGTGCCTGGTTAGGAGGCCCCTCGACGGGGCAGTACTTC. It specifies CAWLGGPSTGQYF.

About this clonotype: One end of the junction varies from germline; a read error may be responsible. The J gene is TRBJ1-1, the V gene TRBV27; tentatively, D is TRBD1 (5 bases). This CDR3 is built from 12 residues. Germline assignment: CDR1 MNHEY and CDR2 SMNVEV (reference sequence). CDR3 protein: CASSEWGPEAFF. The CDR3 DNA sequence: TGCGCCAGCAGTGAGTGGGGCCCTGAAGCTTTCTTT.